This T cell receptor (beta chain) came from a study of cytomegalovirus exposure and HLA in healthy donors. This clone occurred a few times. PCR amplification relied on 60 Vbeta primers (plus 13 Jbeta primers). Profiling relied on immunoSEQ multiplex PCR, and the TCRdb table lists in-frame clones only, not all of them. The table shows tens of thousands of clones, with just over 70% occurring only once. The length of the CDR3 is 14 residues. Germline loops: CDR1 MNHNY, CDR2 SVGAGI (reference sequence). After removal of 6 bases from V and 0 bases from J, the junction contained 3 bases not matched to a gene.

The TCR originated in a man in his sixties in good health and CMV-seronegative. This chain joins TRBV6-6 and TRBJ2-7, with TRBD2 matching 9 bases. Sample: PBMCs. This CDR3 is CASRREGSSYEQYF. The DNA of the CDR3 is TGTGCCAGCAGGCGGGAGGGGAGCTCCTACGAGCAGTACTTC.